This section outlines one T cell receptor beta chain sequence together with its context. As yet, its antigen is unknown. This entry comes from a study of cytomegalovirus exposure and HLA in healthy donors. Study at large: Within an early data release were around 80 million unique TCRs drawn from HLA-typed donors.

PCR primers comprised 60 Vbeta and 13 Jbeta primers. Only in-frame clones appear in the TCRdb table, and some are missing; sequencing was by immunoSEQ multiplex PCR. This table has roughly 140,000 clones, 82% appearing once. Germline assignment: CDR1 SGHTA and CDR2 FQGNSA. The germline V and J ends were trimmed by 3 bases and 4 bases, with 14 bases remaining between them. The CDR3 consists of 15 residues. Broader study findings: The authors confirmed in vitro that a few CMV-associated chains were specific for CMV antigens. An apparent linkage of common viral pathogens to several of the most significant clusters emerged in a later analysis.

This clonotype was sampled from a woman between 50 and 59 years old in good health and CMV-seropositive. The sample consisted of PBMCs. The chain carries TRBV7-2 and TRBJ2-3, with a possible D match to TRBD2 (6 bases). CDR3 protein: CASSFSRLGPDTQYF. The CDR3 coding sequence is TGTGCCAGCAGCTTTAGCCGACTAGGACCAGATACGCAGTATTTT.